The 22 T cell receptor beta chains presented below share a single source sample, sequenced in a study of blood T cell repertoires in COVID-19. Some clones are missing from TCRdb's copy, which holds only in-frame ones; the method was immunoSEQ multiplex PCR. In the table there are 470,000 or so clones, approximately 83% of which are singletons. Material: peripheral blood. All receptors derive from a human donor in a cohort sampled during active COVID-19.

The table lists this clone with a few counts. The rearrangement links TRBV6-2 or TRBV6-3 to TRBJ1-6; D call uncertain. Germline loops: CDR1 MNHEY, CDR2 SVGEGT. The CDR3 runs 14 residues. V shed 2 bases and J shed 8 bases, with 10 bases lying between them. CDR3 coding DNA: TGTGCCAGCAGTTACGAGACCGGGTATTCACCCCTCCACTTT. Translated, it gives CASSYETGYSPLHF.

The chain combines TRBV29-1 with TRBJ2-3; 14 bases fit TRBD2. This CDR3 is built from 17 residues. V lost 5 bases and J lost 4; bases outside the gene matches: 11. Germline assignment: CDR1 SQVTM and CDR2 ANQGSEA. The CDR3 here is CSVHTGTSGSLSDTQYF. The CDR3 DNA reads as TGCAGCGTTCACACGGGGACTAGCGGGAGTTTGTCAGATACGCAGTATTTT.

The chain links TRBV2 to TRBJ2-3; D perhaps matches TRBD1 (6 bases). Germline loops: CDR1 SNHLY, CDR2 FYNNEI. The CDR3 extends over 14 amino acids. The germline V and J ends were trimmed by 3 bases and 6 bases, with 13 bases remaining between them. CDR3 sequence: CASSDSRGGDTQYF. The CDR3 DNA reads as TGTGCCAGCAGTGACTCCAGGGGCGGGGATACGCAGTATTTT.

The chain has TRBV11-3 and TRBJ2-1; D possibly corresponds to TRBD2 (5 bases). V lost 3 bases, J lost 2 bases, and 14 bases lay in between. Germline V gives CDR1 SGHNT, CDR2 YENEEA. The length of the CDR3 is 16 residues. The CDR3 protein is CASSLDSTGTYNEQFF. CDR3 DNA sequence: TGTGCCAGCAGCTTGGACTCAACCGGGACCTACAATGAGCAGTTCTTC.

V and J are TRBV5-1 and TRBJ1-1, with TRBD1 matching over 7 bases. This CDR3 is built from 13 residues. Germline V gene sequence: CDR1 SGHRS, CDR2 YFSETQ. J lost 5 bases, V lost 5 bases, and 6 bases had no gene match. CDR3 coding DNA: TGCGCCAGCAGGAATCAGGGGGGAACTGAAGCTTTCTTT. Residues: CASRNQGGTEAFF.

The chain uses TRBV28 and TRBJ2-7; maybe TRBD1 (5 bases). The CDR3 sequence is 14 residues long. V shed 7 bases and J shed 4 bases, with 17 bases lying between them. CDR1 MDHEN and CDR2 SYDVKM come from the germline V gene. The CDR3 DNA follows: TGTGCCAGCACAGGGCTTACCTCGACTTACGAGCAGTACTTC. Encoded protein: CASTGLTSTYEQYF.

The rearrangement joins TRBV5-1 to TRBJ2-2; 7 nucleotides align to TRBD2. CDR3 length: 16 residues. After removal of 0 bases from V and 3 bases from J, the junction contained 5 bases not matched to a gene. CDR1 is SGHRS, CDR2 YFSETQ, per germline. CDR3 sequence reads: CASSLDASGDTGELFF. The CDR3, as DNA: TGCGCCAGCAGCTTGGACGCCAGCGGGGACACCGGGGAGCTGTTTTTT.

The chain couples TRBV15 to TRBJ1-2, with D perhaps matching TRBD1 (6 bases). This CDR3 is built from 17 residues. Between the trimmed V and J ends, which lost 3 bases and 4 bases, there was a span of 21 bases. Germline V CDR1 and CDR2: LNHNV, YYDKDF (reference sequence). Here the CDR3 reads CATSSGGGGRLIYGYTF. CDR3 bases: TGTGCCACCAGCAGTGGGGGCGGGGGCAGACTTATCTATGGCTACACCTTC.

The sample holds one count of this clone. The J gene is TRBJ1-5, the V gene TRBV2; D not certain. The CDR3 has 16 amino acids. Germline values: CDR1 SNHLY, CDR2 FYNNEI. With 4 bases removed from V and 4 bases from J, the gap between germline ends came to 17 bases. For the CDR3, the DNA is TGTGCCAGCAGTGTGTTGCGTACGCTGAATAATCAGCCCCAGCATTTT. Protein sequence: CASSVLRTLNNQPQHF.

This chain links TRBV6-6 with TRBJ1-6; the match to TRBD1 covers 7 bases. The CDR3 spans 15 residues. Per the germline V gene, CDR1 is MNHNY and CDR2 is SVGAGI (reference sequence). The J segment lost 10 bases and the V segment lost 5 bases, leaving 11 bases of the junction unmatched. The CDR3 nucleotides read TGTGCCAGCAGTCCTGGGACAGTGTTAGCCTCACCCCTCCACTTT. It translates to CASSPGTVLASPLHF.

This clone has a single count. The V and J genes are TRBV28 and TRBJ2-7; 10 positions agree with TRBD1. In germline, CDR1 is MDHEN, CDR2 SYDVKM. V shed 2 bases and J 0 bases; nucleotides not matched to a gene: 10. The CDR3 loop spans 18 amino acids. The CDR3 nucleotides are TGTGCCAGCAGTTTAAGGACAGGGGGTCGCCCGAGCTCCTACGAGCAGTACTTC. Amino acids: CASSLRTGGRPSSYEQYF.

This chain links TRBV19 with TRBJ1-1, with a weak D call TRBD1 (6 bases). Trimming stripped 3 bases from V and 5 bases from J, with 16 bases between. In germline, CDR1 is LNHDA, CDR2 SQIVND (reference sequence). This CDR3 is built from 15 residues. This CDR3 reads CASSMASEGGTEAFF. Written as DNA, the CDR3 is TGTGCCAGTAGTATGGCGTCCGAGGGGGGGACTGAAGCTTTCTTT.

This clone was seen a few times. The sample carries other DNA sequences with the same CDR3. The chain employs TRBV5-1 and TRBJ1-2, with 8 bases matching TRBD1. This CDR3 region has 13 residues. CDR1 is SGHRS and CDR2 is YFSETQ in the germline V gene. Trimming cost V 4 bases and J 4 bases; bases outside gene matches: 3. The CDR3 loop is CASSGTGGYGYTF. DNA of the CDR3: TGCGCCAGCAGCGGAACAGGGGGCTATGGCTACACCTTC.

The chain has TRBV10-3 and TRBJ2-3, with D possibly TRBD2 on 6 matching bases. CDR1 and CDR2 from the germline V gene are ENHRY and SYGVKD. The CDR3 has 14 amino acids. V lost 2 bases, J lost 3 bases, and 9 bases lay in between. CDR3 nucleotides: TGTGCCATCAGTGAGGGCGGGATTACAGATACGCAGTATTTT. The encoded protein is CAISEGGITDTQYF.

V gene TRBV7-9 combines with J gene TRBJ1-2; tentatively, D is TRBD1 (6 bases). This CDR3 has 13 residues. The V and J ends lost 1 base and 8 bases respectively, with 11 bases between them. The germline V gene has CDR1 SEHNR and CDR2 FQNEAQ (reference sequence). The chain's CDR3 is CASSLEHRVGYTF. For the CDR3, the DNA is TGTGCCAGCAGCTTAGAACACAGGGTCGGCTACACCTTC.

The chain links TRBV25-1 to TRBJ2-2; D gene ambiguous. Germline assignment: CDR1 MGHDK and CDR2 SYGVNS. CDR3 length: 14 residues. V dropped 3 bases and J dropped 3 bases, with 8 bases sitting between them. CDR3 amino acids: CASSDFRDTGELFF. CDR3 nucleotide sequence: TGTGCCAGCAGTGATTTCCGAGACACCGGGGAGCTGTTTTTT.

The chain is built from TRBV9 and TRBJ1-1, with 9 bases matching TRBD1. V trimming: 2 bases; J trimming: 1 base; junction bases outside the gene matches: 3. There are 15 residues in the CDR3. Germline V gene sequence: CDR1 SGDLS, CDR2 YYNGEE. The CDR3 region has the DNA TGTGCCAGCAGCGTGGGACAGGGCGAGAACACTGAAGCTTTCTTT. Translated, it gives CASSVGQGENTEAFF. The full variable domain, in which reference TRBV9 and TRBJ1-1 provide the parts outside the CDR3, is DSGVTQTPKHLITATGQRVTLRCSPRSGDLSVYWYQQSLDQGLQFLIQYYNGEERAKGNILERFSAQQFPDLHSELNLSSLELGDSALYFCASSVGQGENTEAFFGQGTRLTVV.

The rearrangement uses TRBV11-3 and TRBJ2-1, with a tentative D call TRBD1 (6 bases). The CDR3 is made up of 12 amino acids. Trimming took 1 base from V and 10 from J, leaving 8 bases between them. The germline V gene has CDR1 SGHNT and CDR2 YENEEA. The DNA of the CDR3 is TGTGCCAGCAGCTTAGGGACAGTAGAGCAGTTCTTC. It encodes CASSLGTVEQFF.

The chain joins TRBV7-9 to TRBJ2-2; TRBD1 agrees at 8 bases. In germline, CDR1 is SEHNR, CDR2 FQNEAQ (reference sequence). The CDR3 has 16 amino acids. V was clipped by 5 bases and J by 1 base; unmatched bases: 6. The DNA of the CDR3 is TGTGCCAGCAGCCCTCCAGGACAGGGGAACACCGGGGAGCTGTTTTTT. Its protein product is CASSPPGQGNTGELFF.

The chain couples TRBV5-4 to TRBJ2-3; 7 bases are a match to TRBD2. The CDR3 loop spans 15 amino acids. Germline V gene sequence: CDR1 SGHNT, CDR2 YYREEE (reference sequence). V trimming: 4 bases; J trimming: 0 bases; junction bases outside the gene matches: 5. The CDR3 DNA sequence: TGTGCCAGCAGCCCCGGGACTACCAGCACAGATACGCAGTATTTT. Translating gives CASSPGTTSTDTQYF. Variable domain in full (rest from reference TRBV5-4 and TRBJ2-3): ETGVTQSPTHLIKTRGQQVTLRCSSQSGHNTVSWYQQALGQGPQFIFQYYREEENGRGNFPPRFSGLQFPNYSSELNVNALELDDSALYLCASSPGTTSTDTQYFGPGTRLTVL.

Remarks on this clone: Distinct nucleotide sequences in the sample also encode this CDR3. This chain joins TRBV7-3 and TRBJ1-1; no reliable D call. V lost 2 bases and J 0 bases, leaving 4 bases between the germline ends. This CDR3 contains 13 residues. Germline CDR1 is SGHTA and CDR2 is FQGTGA. CDR3 region: CASSLSLNTEAFF. CDR3 coding DNA: TGTGCCAGCAGCTTATCATTGAACACTGAAGCTTTCTTT.

CDR3 sequence: CASSSTVPGAVYGYTF. CDR3 nucleotide sequence: TGCGCCAGCAGCTCGACGGTCCCAGGGGCTGTCTATGGCTACACCTTC. The gene calls are TRBV5-1 and TRBJ1-2; D possibly corresponds to TRBD1 (6 bases). V gave up 3 bases and J gave up 4 bases, with 19 bases separating them. The CDR3 length is 16 residues. Germline assignment: CDR1 SGHRS and CDR2 YFSETQ.